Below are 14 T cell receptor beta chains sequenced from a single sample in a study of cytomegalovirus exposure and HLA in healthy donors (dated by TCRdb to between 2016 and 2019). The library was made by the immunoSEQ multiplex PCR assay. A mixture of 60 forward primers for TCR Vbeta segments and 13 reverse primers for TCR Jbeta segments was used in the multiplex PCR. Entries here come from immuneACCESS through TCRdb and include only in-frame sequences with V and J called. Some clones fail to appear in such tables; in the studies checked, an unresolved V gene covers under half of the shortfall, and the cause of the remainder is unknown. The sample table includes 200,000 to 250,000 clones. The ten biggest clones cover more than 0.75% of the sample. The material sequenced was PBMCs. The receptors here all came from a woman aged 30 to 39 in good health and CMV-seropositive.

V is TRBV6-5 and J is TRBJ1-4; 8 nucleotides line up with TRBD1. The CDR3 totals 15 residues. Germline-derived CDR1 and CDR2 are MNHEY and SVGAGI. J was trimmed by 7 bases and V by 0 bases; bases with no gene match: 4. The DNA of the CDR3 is TGTGCCAGCAGTTACTCTCAGGGGGCGGCTGAAAAACTGTTTTTT. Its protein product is CASSYSQGAAEKLFF.

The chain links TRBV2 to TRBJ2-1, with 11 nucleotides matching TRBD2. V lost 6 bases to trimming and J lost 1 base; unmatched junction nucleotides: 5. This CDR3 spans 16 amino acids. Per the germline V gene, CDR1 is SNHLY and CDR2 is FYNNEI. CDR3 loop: CASRVGTSGSYNEQFF. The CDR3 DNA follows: TGTGCCAGCAGGGTGGGGACTAGCGGTTCCTACAATGAGCAGTTCTTC.

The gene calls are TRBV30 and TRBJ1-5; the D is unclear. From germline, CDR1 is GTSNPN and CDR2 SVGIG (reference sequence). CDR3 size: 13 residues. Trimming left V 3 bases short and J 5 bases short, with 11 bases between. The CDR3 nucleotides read TGTGCCTGGAGCCGGCAGGAGGATCAGCCCCAGCATTTT. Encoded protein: CAWSRQEDQPQHF. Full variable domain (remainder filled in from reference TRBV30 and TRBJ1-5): SQTIHQWPATLVQPVGSPLSLECTVEGTSNPNLYWYRQAAGRGLQLLFYSVGIGQISSEVPQNLSASRPQDRQFILSSKKLLLSDSGFYLCAWSRQEDQPQHFGDGTRLSIL.

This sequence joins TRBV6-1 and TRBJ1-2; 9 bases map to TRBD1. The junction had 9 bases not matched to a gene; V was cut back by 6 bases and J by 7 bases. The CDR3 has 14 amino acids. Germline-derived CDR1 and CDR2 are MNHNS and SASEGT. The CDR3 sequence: CASSELGQGGGYTF. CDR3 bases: TGTGCCAGCAGCGAATTGGGACAGGGTGGTGGCTACACCTTC.

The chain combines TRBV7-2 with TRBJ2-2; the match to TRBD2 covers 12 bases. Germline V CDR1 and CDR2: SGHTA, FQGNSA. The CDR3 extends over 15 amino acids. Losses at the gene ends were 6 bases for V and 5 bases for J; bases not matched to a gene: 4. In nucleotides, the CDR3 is TGTGCCAGCAGGGAACTAGCGGGGGGAACCGGGGAGCTGTTTTTT. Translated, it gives CASRELAGGTGELFF.

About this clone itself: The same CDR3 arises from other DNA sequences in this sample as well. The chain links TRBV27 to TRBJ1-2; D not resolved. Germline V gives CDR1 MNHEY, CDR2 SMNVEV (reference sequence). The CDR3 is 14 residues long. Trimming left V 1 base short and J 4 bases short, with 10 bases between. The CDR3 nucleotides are TGTGCCAGCAGTTTATTTTCAGGATCCTATGGCTACACCTTC. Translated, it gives CASSLFSGSYGYTF.

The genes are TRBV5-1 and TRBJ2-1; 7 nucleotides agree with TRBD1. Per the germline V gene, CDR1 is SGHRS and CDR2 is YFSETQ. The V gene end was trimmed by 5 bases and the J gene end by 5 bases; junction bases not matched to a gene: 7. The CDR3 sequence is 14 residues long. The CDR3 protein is CASRTGTANNEQFF. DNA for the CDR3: TGCGCCAGCAGGACCGGGACAGCGAACAATGAGCAGTTCTTC.

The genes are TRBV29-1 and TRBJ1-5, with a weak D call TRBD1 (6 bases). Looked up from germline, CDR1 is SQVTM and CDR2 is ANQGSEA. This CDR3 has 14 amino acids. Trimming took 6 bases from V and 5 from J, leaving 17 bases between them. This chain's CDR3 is CSVRTAKGDQPQHF. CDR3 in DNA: TGCAGCGTCCGGACAGCCAAGGGAGATCAGCCCCAGCATTTT.

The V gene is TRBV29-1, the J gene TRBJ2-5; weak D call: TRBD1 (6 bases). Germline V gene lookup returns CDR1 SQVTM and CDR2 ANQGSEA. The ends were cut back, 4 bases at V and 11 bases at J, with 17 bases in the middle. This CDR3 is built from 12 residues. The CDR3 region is CSVAGTTYEQYF. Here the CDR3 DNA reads TGCAGCGTTGCCGGGACAACGTATGAGCAGTACTTC.

The DNA for the CDR3 is TGTGCCAGCAGCCCCCCCATGGGCGGGAGTAACGAGCAGTACTTC. Protein: CASSPPMGGSNEQYF. The gene calls are TRBV7-8 and TRBJ2-7; 7 nucleotides match TRBD2. Germline CDR1 reads SGHVS; CDR2 reads FQNEAQ. J gave up 5 bases and V 5 bases, and 12 bases lay outside the gene matches. The CDR3 consists of 15 residues.

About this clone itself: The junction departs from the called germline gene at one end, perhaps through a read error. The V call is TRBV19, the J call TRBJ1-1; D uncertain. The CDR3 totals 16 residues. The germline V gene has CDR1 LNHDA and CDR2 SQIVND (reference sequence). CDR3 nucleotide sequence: TGTGCCAGTAGTATTCCAGCCGGGGTGAGGAACACTGGAGCTTTCTTT. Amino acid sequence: CASSIPAGVRNTGAFF. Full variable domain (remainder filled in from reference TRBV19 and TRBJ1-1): DGGITQSPKYLFRKEGQNVTLSCEQNLNHDAMYWYRQDPGQGLRLIYYSQIVNDFQKGDIAEGYSVSREKKESFPLTVTSAQKNPTAFYLCASSIPAGVRNTGAFFGQGTRLTVV.

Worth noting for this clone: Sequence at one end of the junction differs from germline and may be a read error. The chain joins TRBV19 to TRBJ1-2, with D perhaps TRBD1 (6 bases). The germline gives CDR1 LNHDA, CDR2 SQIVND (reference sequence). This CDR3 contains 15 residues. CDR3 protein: CASSRTLGALYGCTF. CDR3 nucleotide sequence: TGTGCCAGTAGTAGGACTCTGGGGGCCCTCTATGGCTGCACCTTC.

CDR3 in amino acids: CSVILEMSGGNTIYF. In DNA, the CDR3 is TGCAGCGTTATACTTGAAATGTCAGGTGGAAACACCATATATTTT. V and J are TRBV29-1 and TRBJ1-3; D gene uncertain. The germline V gene has CDR1 SQVTM and CDR2 ANQGSEA. V was pared by 5 bases and J by 3 bases, with 17 bases between. This CDR3 has 15 residues.

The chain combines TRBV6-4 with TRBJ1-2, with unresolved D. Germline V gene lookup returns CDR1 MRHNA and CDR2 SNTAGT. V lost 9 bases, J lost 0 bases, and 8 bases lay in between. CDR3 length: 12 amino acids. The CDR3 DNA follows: TGTGCCAGTAAAACAGCTAACTATGGCTACACCTTC. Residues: CASKTANYGYTF.